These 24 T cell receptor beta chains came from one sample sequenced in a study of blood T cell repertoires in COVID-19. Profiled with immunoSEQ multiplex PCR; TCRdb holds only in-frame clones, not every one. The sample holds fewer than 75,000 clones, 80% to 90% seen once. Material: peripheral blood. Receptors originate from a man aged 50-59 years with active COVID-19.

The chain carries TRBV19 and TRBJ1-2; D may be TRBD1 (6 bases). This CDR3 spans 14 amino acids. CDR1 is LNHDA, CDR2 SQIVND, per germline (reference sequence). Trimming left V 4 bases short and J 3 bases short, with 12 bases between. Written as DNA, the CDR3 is TGTGCCAGTAGTAAAAACAGGGCAGACTATGGCTACACCTTC. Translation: CASSKNRADYGYTF.

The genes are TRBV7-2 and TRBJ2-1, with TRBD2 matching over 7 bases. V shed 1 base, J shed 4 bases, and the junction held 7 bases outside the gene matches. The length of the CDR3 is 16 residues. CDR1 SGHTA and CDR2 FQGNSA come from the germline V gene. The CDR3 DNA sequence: TGTGCCAGCAGCTTAGTCTGGCGGGGGAGATACAATGAGCAGTTCTTC. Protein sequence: CASSLVWRGRYNEQFF.

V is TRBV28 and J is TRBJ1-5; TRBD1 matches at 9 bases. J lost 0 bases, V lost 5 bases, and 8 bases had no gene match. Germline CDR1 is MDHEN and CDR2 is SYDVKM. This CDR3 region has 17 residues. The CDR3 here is CASSPRGQGYSNQPQHF. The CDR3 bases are TGTGCCAGCAGTCCCCGGGGACAGGGTTATAGCAATCAGCCCCAGCATTTT.

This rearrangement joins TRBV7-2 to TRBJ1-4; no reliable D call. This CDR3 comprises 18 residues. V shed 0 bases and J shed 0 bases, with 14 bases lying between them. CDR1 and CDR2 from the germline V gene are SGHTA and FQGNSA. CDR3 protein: CASSLALTGVPTNEKLFF. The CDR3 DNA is TGTGCCAGCAGCTTAGCGCTAACCGGGGTTCCAACTAATGAAAAACTGTTTTTT. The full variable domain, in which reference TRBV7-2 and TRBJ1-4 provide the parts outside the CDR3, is GAGVSQSPSNKVTEKGKDVELRCDPISGHTALYWYRQSLGQGLEFLIYFQGNSAPDKSGLPSDRFSAERTGGSVSTLTIQRTQQEDSAVYLCASSLALTGVPTNEKLFFGSGTQLSVL.

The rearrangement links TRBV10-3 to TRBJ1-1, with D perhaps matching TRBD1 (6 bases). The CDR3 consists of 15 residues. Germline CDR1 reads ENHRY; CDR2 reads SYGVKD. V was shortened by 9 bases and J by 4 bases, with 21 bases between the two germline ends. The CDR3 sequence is CAIRSGDAQGTEAFF. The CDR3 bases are TGTGCCATAAGATCAGGGGATGCCCAAGGCACTGAAGCTTTCTTT.

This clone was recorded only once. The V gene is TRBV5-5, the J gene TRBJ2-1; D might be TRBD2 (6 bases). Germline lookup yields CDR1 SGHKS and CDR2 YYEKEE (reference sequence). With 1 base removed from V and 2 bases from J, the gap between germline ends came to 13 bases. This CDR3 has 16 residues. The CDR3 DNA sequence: TGTGCCAGCAGCTTGCTCGGCGGGATGACCTACAATGAGCAGTTCTTC. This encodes CASSLLGGMTYNEQFF.

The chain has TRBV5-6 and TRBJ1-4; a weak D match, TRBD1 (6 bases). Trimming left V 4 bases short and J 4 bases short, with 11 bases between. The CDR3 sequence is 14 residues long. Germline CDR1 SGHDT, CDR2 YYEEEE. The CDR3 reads CASSPRQVNEKLFF. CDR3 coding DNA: TGTGCCAGCAGCCCTAGACAGGTTAATGAAAAACTGTTTTTT.

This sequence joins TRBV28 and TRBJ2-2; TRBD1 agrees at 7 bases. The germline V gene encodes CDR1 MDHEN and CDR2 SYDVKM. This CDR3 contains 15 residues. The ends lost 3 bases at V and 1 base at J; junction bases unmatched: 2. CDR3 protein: CASSLNRGNTGELFF. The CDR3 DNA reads TGTGCCAGCAGTTTGAACAGGGGGAACACCGGGGAGCTGTTTTTT.

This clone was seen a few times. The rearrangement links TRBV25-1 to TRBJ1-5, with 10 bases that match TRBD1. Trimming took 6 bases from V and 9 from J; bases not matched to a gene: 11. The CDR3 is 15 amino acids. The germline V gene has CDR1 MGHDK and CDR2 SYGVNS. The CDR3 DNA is TGTGCCAGCAGGGGGACCGGGACAGGGGCCGGGCCCCAGCATTTT. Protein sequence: CASRGTGTGAGPQHF.

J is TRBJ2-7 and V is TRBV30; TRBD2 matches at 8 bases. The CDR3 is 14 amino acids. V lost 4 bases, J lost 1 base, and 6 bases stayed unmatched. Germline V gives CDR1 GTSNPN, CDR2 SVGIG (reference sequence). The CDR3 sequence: CAWNRAGVSYEQYF. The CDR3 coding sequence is TGTGCCTGGAATAGAGCGGGAGTATCCTACGAGCAGTACTTC. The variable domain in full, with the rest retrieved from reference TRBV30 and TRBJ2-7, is SQTIHQWPATLVQPVGSPLSLECTVEGTSNPNLYWYRQAAGRGLQLLFYSVGIGQISSEVPQNLSASRPQDRQFILSSKKLLLSDSGFYLCAWNRAGVSYEQYFGPGTRLTVT.

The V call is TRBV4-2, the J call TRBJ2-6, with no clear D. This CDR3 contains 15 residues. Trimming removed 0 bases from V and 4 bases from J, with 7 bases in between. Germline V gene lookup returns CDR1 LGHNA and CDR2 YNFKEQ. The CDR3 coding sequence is TGTGCCAGCAGCCAAGAGGGCGCCGGGGCCAACGTCCTGACTTTC. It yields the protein CASSQEGAGANVLTF.

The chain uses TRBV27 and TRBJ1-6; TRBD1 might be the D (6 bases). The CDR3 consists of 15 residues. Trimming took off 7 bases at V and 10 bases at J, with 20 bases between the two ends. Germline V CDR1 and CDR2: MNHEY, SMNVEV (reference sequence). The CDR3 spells CASTLGDPRGSPLHF. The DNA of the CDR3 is TGTGCCAGCACTTTGGGGGACCCAAGGGGGTCACCCCTCCACTTT.

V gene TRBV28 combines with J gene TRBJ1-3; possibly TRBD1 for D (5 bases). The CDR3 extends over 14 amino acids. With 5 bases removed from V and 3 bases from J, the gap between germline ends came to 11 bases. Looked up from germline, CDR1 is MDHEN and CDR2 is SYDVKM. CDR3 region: CASSPQGSGNTIYF. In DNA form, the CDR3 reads TGTGCCAGCAGTCCGCAGGGAAGTGGAAACACCATATATTTT.

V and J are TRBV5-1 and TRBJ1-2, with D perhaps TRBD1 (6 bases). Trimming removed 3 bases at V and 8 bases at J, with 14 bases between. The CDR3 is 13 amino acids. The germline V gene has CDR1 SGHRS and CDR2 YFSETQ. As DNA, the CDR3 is TGCGCCAGCAGCTACTCAACAGGGATCGGCTACACCTTC. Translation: CASSYSTGIGYTF.

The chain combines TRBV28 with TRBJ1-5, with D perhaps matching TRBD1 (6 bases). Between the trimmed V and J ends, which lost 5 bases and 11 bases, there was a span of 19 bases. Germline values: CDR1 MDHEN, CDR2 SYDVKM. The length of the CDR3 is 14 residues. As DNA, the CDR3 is TGTGCCAGCAGTCCCGGGACCCCAAGGACAGCCCAGCATTTT. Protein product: CASSPGTPRTAQHF.

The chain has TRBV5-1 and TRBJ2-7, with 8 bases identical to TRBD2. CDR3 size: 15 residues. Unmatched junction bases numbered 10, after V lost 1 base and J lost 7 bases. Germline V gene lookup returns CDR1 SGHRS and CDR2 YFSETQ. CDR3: CASSLYSAGGEEQYF. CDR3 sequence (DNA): TGCGCCAGCAGCTTGTATTCTGCGGGAGGAGAAGAGCAGTACTTC.

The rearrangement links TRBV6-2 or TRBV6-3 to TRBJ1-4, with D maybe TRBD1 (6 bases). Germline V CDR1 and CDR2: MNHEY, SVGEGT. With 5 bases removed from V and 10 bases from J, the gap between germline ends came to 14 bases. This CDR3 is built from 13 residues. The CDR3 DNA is TGTGCCAGCAGTGCGAACAGGGTCCGAAAACTGTTTTTT. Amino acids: CASSANRVRKLFF.

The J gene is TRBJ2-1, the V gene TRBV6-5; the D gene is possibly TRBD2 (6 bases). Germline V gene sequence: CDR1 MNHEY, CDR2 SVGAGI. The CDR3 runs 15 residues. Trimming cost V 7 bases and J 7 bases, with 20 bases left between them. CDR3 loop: CASTKVGGVENEQFF. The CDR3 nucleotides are TGTGCCAGCACCAAGGTCGGGGGAGTGGAAAATGAGCAGTTCTTC.

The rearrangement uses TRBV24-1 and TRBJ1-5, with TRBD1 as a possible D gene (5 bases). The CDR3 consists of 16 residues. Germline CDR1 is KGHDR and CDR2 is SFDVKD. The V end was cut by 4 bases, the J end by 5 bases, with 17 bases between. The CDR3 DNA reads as TGTGCCACCAGTGACCTGGTGGGGGGAGGTGATCAGCCCCAGCATTTT. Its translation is CATSDLVGGGDQPQHF.

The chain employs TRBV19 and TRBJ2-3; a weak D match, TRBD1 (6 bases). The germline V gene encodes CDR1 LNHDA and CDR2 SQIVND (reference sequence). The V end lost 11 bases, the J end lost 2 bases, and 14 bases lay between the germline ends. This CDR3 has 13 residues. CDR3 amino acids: CASQGHNTDTQYF. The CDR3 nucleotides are TGTGCCTCCCAGGGGCACAACACAGATACGCAGTATTTT.

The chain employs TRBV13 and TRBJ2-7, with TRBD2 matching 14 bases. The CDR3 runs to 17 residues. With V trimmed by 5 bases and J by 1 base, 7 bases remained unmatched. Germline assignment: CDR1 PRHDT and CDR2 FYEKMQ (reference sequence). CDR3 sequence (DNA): TGTGCCAGCAGCCAAAGGACTAGCGGGGGGAGTTCCTACGAGCAGTACTTC. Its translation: CASSQRTSGGSSYEQYF.

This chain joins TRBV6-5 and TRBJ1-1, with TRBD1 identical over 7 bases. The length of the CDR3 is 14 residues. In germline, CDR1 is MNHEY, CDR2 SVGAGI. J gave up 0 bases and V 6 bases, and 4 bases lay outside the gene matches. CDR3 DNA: TGTGCCAGCAGAAAGACAGGGATGAACACTGAAGCTTTCTTT. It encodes CASRKTGMNTEAFF.

In DNA, the CDR3 is TGTGCCAGTAGTGGGCCTGCCCAGGGATACACTGAAGCTTTCTTT. Encoded protein: CASSGPAQGYTEAFF. The chain recombines TRBV19 with TRBJ1-1, with a weak D call TRBD1 (5 bases). The CDR3 loop spans 15 amino acids. Germline values: CDR1 LNHDA, CDR2 SQIVND (reference sequence). V lost 5 bases to trimming and J lost 3 bases, with 16 bases between them.

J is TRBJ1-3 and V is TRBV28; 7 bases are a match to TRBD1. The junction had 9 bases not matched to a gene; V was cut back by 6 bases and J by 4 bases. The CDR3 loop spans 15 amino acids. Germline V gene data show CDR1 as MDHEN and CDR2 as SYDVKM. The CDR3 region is CASSQNGDSGNTIYF. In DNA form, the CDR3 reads TGTGCCAGCAGCCAAAACGGGGACAGCGGAAACACCATATATTTT.